These 31 T cell receptor beta chains were all obtained from the same sample, sequenced in a study of T cells in Graves' hyperthyroidism and ophthalmopathy. Amplification yielded TCR beta CDR3 regions, with RNA transcripts as the source. HTBI primers were employed in a first-round RT-PCR of the TCR CDR3. TCRdb itself ran the multiplex PCR reads through MiXCR, one entry per CDR3 protein. The sample holds some 740,000 distinct CDR3 sequences; 11% to 15% are singletons and the top ten take 10%. Material for sequencing was blood. These receptors were obtained from a woman under 30 with Graves' hyperthyroidism.

The chain recombines TRBV29-1 with TRBJ1-1; D remains ambiguous. Germline loops: CDR1 SQVTM, CDR2 ANQGSEA. Trimming took 3 bases from V and 1 from J, leaving 9 bases between them. CDR3 size: 13 residues. The CDR3 bases are TGCAGCGTTGAGTACCAGCCGAACACTGAAGCTTTCTTT. Translated, it gives CSVEYQPNTEAFF.

In this sample, this clonotype turned up many times. This chain links TRBV7-8 with TRBJ1-4; a weak D match, TRBD1 (6 bases). This CDR3 has 14 residues. V was clipped by 4 bases and J by 8 bases, with 14 bases between them. The germline CDR1 and CDR2 sequences are SGHVS and FQNEAQ. The CDR3 protein is CASSYRVGQEKLFF. The DNA of the CDR3 is TGTGCCAGCAGCTACCGGGTAGGACAGGAAAAACTGTTTTTT.

This clonotype was seen a single time. An end of the junction does not agree with germline; a read error may underlie this. This chain joins TRBV7-2 and TRBJ2-7; 9 nucleotides line up with TRBD2. Germline CDR1 SGHTA, CDR2 FQGNSA. The CDR3 runs to 14 residues. This chain's CDR3 is CVSSKTSGSYEQYF. Here the CDR3 DNA reads TGTGTCAGCAGCAAGACTAGCGGCTCCTACGAGCAGTACTTC.

This clonotype was found many times. J is TRBJ2-7 and V is TRBV2; D uncertain. Germline V CDR1 and CDR2: SNHLY, FYNNEI. The CDR3 spans 11 residues. V lost 6 bases and J lost 3, with 6 bases in between. The CDR3 reads CASRNSYEQYF. The DNA for the CDR3 is TGTGCCAGCAGAAACAGCTACGAGCAGTACTTC.

This clonotype was counted many times. V gene TRBV28 combines with J gene TRBJ2-7; 10 bases fit TRBD1. Germline CDR1 is MDHEN and CDR2 is SYDVKM. The CDR3 extends over 16 amino acids. The V gene end was trimmed by 3 bases and the J gene end by 4 bases; junction bases not matched to a gene: 9. CDR3 amino acids: CASSFLGTGVRYEQYF. In nucleotides, the CDR3 is TGTGCCAGCAGTTTTCTCGGGACAGGGGTAAGGTACGAGCAGTACTTC.

Many counts were recorded for this clonotype. The gene calls are TRBV20-1 and TRBJ2-7, with 14 bases identical to TRBD2. Trimming at V came to 3 bases and at J to 4 bases, leaving 11 bases not matched to a gene. This CDR3 spans 17 amino acids. CDR1 and CDR2 (germline): DFQATT, SNEGSKA (reference sequence). The CDR3 sequence is CSARGLAGERGRYEQYF. CDR3 in DNA: TGCAGTGCTAGGGGACTAGCGGGAGAGAGGGGGAGATACGAGCAGTACTTC.

This chain joins TRBV29-1 and TRBJ2-1, with 8 bases that match TRBD2. Per germline, CDR1 SQVTM and CDR2 ANQGSEA. J gave up 8 bases and V 5 bases, and 5 bases lay outside the gene matches. This CDR3 comprises 12 residues. For the CDR3, the DNA is TGCAGCGTTCAGCGGGAGTGGCATGAGCAGTTCTTC. Residues: CSVQREWHEQFF.

V and J are TRBV5-1 and TRBJ2-3; D gene ambiguous. Germline CDR1 is SGHRS and CDR2 is YFSETQ. With 0 bases removed from V and 2 bases from J, the gap between germline ends came to 7 bases. The CDR3 runs to 14 residues. The CDR3 bases are TGCGCCAGCAGCTTGGAACGGACCACAGATACGCAGTATTTT. Translated, it gives CASSLERTTDTQYF.

This clonotype was found many times. The V call is TRBV11-3, the J call TRBJ2-2; a possible D gene is TRBD1 (6 bases). The ends were cut back, 5 bases at V and 5 bases at J, with 15 bases in the middle. Germline loops: CDR1 SGHNT, CDR2 YENEEA. This CDR3 contains 15 residues. The CDR3 region is CASSPPGHETGELFF. As DNA, the CDR3 is TGTGCCAGCAGCCCACCGGGACACGAAACCGGGGAGCTGTTTTTT.

The chain carries TRBV28 and TRBJ1-2, with D possibly being TRBD1 (5 bases). Looked up from germline, CDR1 is MDHEN and CDR2 is SYDVKM. Trimming left V 6 bases short and J 4 bases short, with 18 bases between. There are 15 residues in the CDR3. The CDR3 sequence is CASSYPRQFRYGYTF. CDR3 bases: TGTGCCAGCAGCTACCCCCGACAGTTCCGCTATGGCTACACCTTC.

The sample holds one count of this clonotype. The J gene is TRBJ2-5, the V gene TRBV2; 8 bases are a match to TRBD2. This CDR3 has 18 amino acids. CDR1 and CDR2 from the germline V gene are SNHLY and FYNNEI. Trimming at V came to 6 bases and at J to 2 bases, leaving 17 bases not matched to a gene. CDR3 coding DNA: TGTGCCAGCAGATTTTCCCCAGGGGTCGGGACTAGACAAGAGACCCAGTACTTC. Its protein product is CASRFSPGVGTRQETQYF.

The J gene is TRBJ2-3, the V gene TRBV11-2; D is tentatively TRBD1 or TRBD2 (5 bases each). Germline V gene sequence: CDR1 SGHAT, CDR2 FQNNGV. The V end lost 5 bases, the J end lost 14 bases, and 20 bases lay between the germline ends. The CDR3 contains 13 residues. The chain's CDR3 is CASSNRRGADRYF. The CDR3 DNA reads TGTGCCAGCAGCAACCGGAGAGGGGCGGACCGGTATTTT.

This clonotype was counted a few times. The chain uses TRBV12-5 and TRBJ2-7; the match to TRBD2 covers 7 bases. V shed 1 base, J shed 3 bases, and the junction held 3 bases outside the gene matches. This CDR3 comprises 14 residues. Germline assignment: CDR1 LGHNT and CDR2 FRNRAP. The chain's CDR3 is CASGLGGEGYEQYF. The CDR3 bases are TGTGCTAGTGGTTTGGGTGGGGAGGGCTACGAGCAGTACTTC. The full variable domain, completed using reference TRBV12-5 and TRBJ2-7, is DARVTQTPRHKVTEMGQEVTMRCQPILGHNTVFWYRQTMMQGLELLAYFRNRAPLDDSGMPKDRFSAEMPDATLATLKIQPSEPRDSAVYFCASGLGGEGYEQYFGPGTRLTVT.

This clonotype was counted between two and nine times. The chain carries TRBV19 and TRBJ2-1; TRBD2 matches at 16 bases. V was pared by 5 bases and J by 8 bases, with 6 bases of the junction left unmatched. CDR1 LNHDA and CDR2 SQIVND come from the germline V gene (reference sequence). This CDR3 is 16 amino acids long. In nucleotides, the CDR3 is TGTGCCAGTAGTGACGGGACTAGCGGGAGGGCTGATGAGCAGTTCTTC. Its translation: CASSDGTSGRADEQFF.

J is TRBJ1-2 and V is TRBV19; 11 positions agree with TRBD1. This CDR3 has 14 amino acids. V gave up 7 bases and J gave up 6 bases; unmatched junction bases: 7. In germline, CDR1 is LNHDA, CDR2 SQIVND (reference sequence). The CDR3 spells CASTRTGGPDGYTF. In nucleotides, the CDR3 is TGTGCCAGTACTAGGACAGGGGGCCCGGATGGCTACACCTTC. Filled out from reference TRBV19 and TRBJ1-2, the complete variable domain reads DGGITQSPKYLFRKEGQNVTLSCEQNLNHDAMYWYRQDPGQGLRLIYYSQIVNDFQKGDIAEGYSVSREKKESFPLTVTSAQKNPTAFYLCASTRTGGPDGYTFGSGTRLTVV.

The table lists this clonotype with many counts. The J gene is TRBJ2-2, the V gene TRBV11-1, with D perhaps matching TRBD1 (5 bases). The CDR3 totals 17 residues. Germline V gene data show CDR1 as SGHAT and CDR2 as FQDESV (reference sequence). V lost 1 base to trimming and J lost 1 base, with 13 bases between them. The CDR3 nucleotides are TGTGCCAGCAGCTTAGGCAGGCAGGGATTGAACACCGGGGAGCTGTTTTTT. Amino acids: CASSLGRQGLNTGELFF.

This chain joins TRBV20-1 and TRBJ2-7; TRBD2 matches at 10 bases. The junction had 12 bases not matched to a gene; V was cut back by 2 bases and J by 2 bases. Per the germline V gene, CDR1 is DFQATT and CDR2 is SNEGSKA (reference sequence). The CDR3 consists of 17 residues. The CDR3 DNA follows: TGCAGTGCTAGAAAACCCGCCGGACTAGCGGACGCCTACGAGCAGTACTTC. Its protein product is CSARKPAGLADAYEQYF.

To note about this clonotype: Germline and junction disagree at one end, which may indicate a read error. This chain connects TRBV7-9 to TRBJ1-4; the D is unclear. The CDR3 extends over 17 amino acids. Germline V lookup: CDR1 SEHNR, CDR2 FQNEAQ (reference sequence). In DNA form, the CDR3 reads TGTGCCAGCAGCCCACCATTCGACGGTCCAACTAATGAAAAACAGTTTTTT. It specifies CASSPPFDGPTNEKQFF.

In this sample, this clonotype turned up a few times. The chain recombines TRBV7-8 with TRBJ2-7; 9 bases line up with TRBD1. V was clipped by 2 bases and J by 5 bases; unmatched bases: 10. CDR1 and CDR2 from the germline V gene are SGHVS and FQNEAQ. CDR3 length: 16 amino acids. DNA for the CDR3: TGTGCCAGCAGCTTAAGGCCCGGGACAGGGTCCGACGAGCAGTACTTC. Its translation is CASSLRPGTGSDEQYF.

This clonotype was observed many times. CDR3 residues: CATRDSHEQYF. CDR3 coding DNA: TGTGCCACCCGGGACAGCCACGAGCAGTACTTC. This sequence joins TRBV2 and TRBJ2-7; 7 bases are shared with TRBD1. The CDR3 extends over 11 amino acids. V shed 10 bases, J shed 5 bases, and the junction held 5 bases outside the gene matches. CDR1 and CDR2 from the germline V gene are SNHLY and FYNNEI.

This clonotype came up a few times. This chain uses TRBV4-3 with TRBJ1-2, with D unclear. With 0 bases removed from V and 5 bases from J, the gap between germline ends came to 16 bases. The CDR3 sequence is 16 residues long. Germline V CDR1 and CDR2: LGHNA, YSLEER. The CDR3 region is CASSQELQRGLYGYTF. The CDR3 DNA reads as TGCGCCAGCAGCCAAGAACTCCAACGGGGTCTATATGGCTACACCTTC.

The rearrangement uses TRBV2 and TRBJ1-5; 8 nucleotides align to TRBD1. The germline V gene encodes CDR1 SNHLY and CDR2 FYNNEI. CDR3 length: 15 amino acids. V dropped 4 bases and J dropped 2; count of bases not matched to a gene: 4. The DNA of the CDR3 is TGTGCCAGCAGTGCCCTGACAGGGGGCAATCAGCCCCAGCATTTT. This encodes CASSALTGGNQPQHF.

This clonotype appeared a few times. The rearrangement uses TRBV11-3 and TRBJ2-1; 9 nucleotides agree with TRBD2. The V gene's germline CDR1 is SGHNT and CDR2 YENEEA. The CDR3 sequence is 15 residues long. J gave up 6 bases and V 6 bases, and 9 bases lay outside the gene matches. As DNA, the CDR3 is TGTGCCAGCAGTTCAGGACTAGCGAGCTTCAATGAGCAGTTCTTC. Translation gives CASSSGLASFNEQFF.

This clonotype showed up just a few times. The junction does not match germline at one end; this may be a read error. The genes are TRBV7-9 and TRBJ1-1; possibly TRBD1 for D (6 bases). The CDR3 loop spans 13 amino acids. Germline V gives CDR1 SEHNR, CDR2 FQNEAQ (reference sequence). The CDR3 DNA reads TGTGCCAGCAGCCCTAGGGGGAACAATGAAGCTTTCTTT. Translating gives CASSPRGNNEAFF.

This sequence joins TRBV30 and TRBJ1-5; D gene unclear. The CDR3 covers 13 residues. The germline V and J ends were trimmed by 3 bases and 8 bases, with 14 bases remaining between them. Germline assignment: CDR1 GTSNPN and CDR2 SVGIG (reference sequence). CDR3 amino acids: CAWRFSVLEPQHF. CDR3 coding DNA: TGTGCCTGGAGATTCAGCGTATTGGAGCCCCAGCATTTT.

This clonotype occurred many times. The CDR3 loop is CASSTGQSYEQYF. In DNA form, the CDR3 reads TGTGCCAGCAGCACCGGACAGTCCTACGAGCAGTACTTC. The genes are TRBV5-6 and TRBJ2-7, with a weak D call TRBD1 (6 bases). In germline, CDR1 is SGHDT, CDR2 YYEEEE. The length of the CDR3 is 13 residues. The ends were cut back, 4 bases at V and 1 base at J, with 9 bases in the middle.

The V and J genes are TRBV19 and TRBJ2-7; D remains ambiguous. The V gene's germline CDR1 is LNHDA and CDR2 SQIVND (reference sequence). The V gene lost 1 base and the J gene lost 2 bases, with 12 bases spanning the gap. CDR3 length: 15 residues. The chain's CDR3 is CASSIVLDDTYEQYF. The CDR3 DNA sequence: TGTGCCAGTAGTATAGTACTGGACGATACCTACGAGCAGTACTTC.

In DNA form, the CDR3 reads TGTGCCAGCAGTTTAATCGAAACAGGGGGCTATGAAAAACTGTTTTTT. Translation: CASSLIETGGYEKLFF. This chain links TRBV28 with TRBJ1-4, with 9 bases matching TRBD1. Germline lookup yields CDR1 MDHEN and CDR2 SYDVKM. The V segment lost 2 bases and the J segment 6 bases; nucleotides outside the gene matches: 7. The CDR3 runs 16 residues.

The sample holds many counts of this clonotype. This chain connects TRBV12-3 or TRBV12-4 to TRBJ1-1, with D unresolved. The V end lost 3 bases, the J end lost 3 bases, and 11 bases lay between the germline ends. The CDR3 contains 14 residues. The CDR3: CASSLRSIHTEAFF. The CDR3, as DNA: TGTGCCAGCAGTTTGAGGTCCATCCACACTGAAGCTTTCTTT.

The rearrangement links TRBV19 to TRBJ2-1, with 12 bases aligning to TRBD2. V lost 7 bases, J lost 5 bases, and 3 bases stayed unmatched. Germline V gene sequence: CDR1 LNHDA, CDR2 SQIVND (reference sequence). There are 14 residues in the CDR3. The CDR3 region has the DNA TGTGCCAGTATGACTAGCGGGGGACACAATGAGCAGTTCTTC. Protein: CASMTSGGHNEQFF.

The chain is built from TRBV25-1 and TRBJ2-3; 7 bases fit TRBD2. V lost 0 bases and J lost 5; bases outside the gene matches: 5. CDR3 length: 15 residues. CDR1 is MGHDK and CDR2 is SYGVNS in the germline V gene. CDR3 DNA: TGTGCCAGCAGTGAATATCGGCTAGCGGTAGATACGCAGTATTTT. This translates into CASSEYRLAVDTQYF.